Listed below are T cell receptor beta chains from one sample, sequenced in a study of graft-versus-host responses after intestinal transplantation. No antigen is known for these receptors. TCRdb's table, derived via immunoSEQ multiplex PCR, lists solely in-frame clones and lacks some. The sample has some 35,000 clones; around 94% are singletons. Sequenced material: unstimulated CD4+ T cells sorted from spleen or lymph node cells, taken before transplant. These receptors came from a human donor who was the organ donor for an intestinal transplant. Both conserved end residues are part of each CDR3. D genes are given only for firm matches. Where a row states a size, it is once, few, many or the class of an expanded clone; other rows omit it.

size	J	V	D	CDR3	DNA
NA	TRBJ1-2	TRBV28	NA	CASSLRGFNYGYTF	TGTGCCAGCAGTTTACGGGGTTTTAACTATGGCTACACCTTC
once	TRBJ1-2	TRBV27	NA	CASSLTANYGYTF	TGTGCCAGCAGTTTGACAGCTAACTATGGCTACACCTTC
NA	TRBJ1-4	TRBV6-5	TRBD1	CASSFGTGPEKLFF	TGTGCCAGCAGTTTCGGGACAGGGCCTGAAAAACTGTTTTTT
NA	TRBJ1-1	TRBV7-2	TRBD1	CASSQSRTGGTEAFF	TGTGCCAGCAGCCAATCTCGGACAGGGGGCACTGAAGCTTTCTTT
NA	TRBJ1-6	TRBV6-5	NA	CASRLGSPLHF	TGTGCCAGCCGCCTAGGGTCACCCCTCCACTTT
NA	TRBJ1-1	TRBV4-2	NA	CASSQVFGRGVAEAFF	TGTGCCAGCAGCCAAGTTTTCGGCAGGGGTGTCGCTGAAGCTTTCTTT
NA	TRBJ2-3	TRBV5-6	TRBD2	CASSQTSGGFRGDTQYF	TGTGCCAGCAGCCAGACTAGCGGGGGCTTCAGGGGAGATACGCAGTATTTT
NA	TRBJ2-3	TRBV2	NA	CASSVQRGADTQYF	TGTGCCAGCAGTGTCCAAAGGGGCGCGGATACGCAGTATTTT
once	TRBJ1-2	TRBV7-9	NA	CASSPRVAGYGYTF	TGTGCCAGCAGCCCGAGGGTGGCGGGTTATGGCTACACCTTC
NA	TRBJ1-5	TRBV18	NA	CASSIGTGNQPQHF	TGTGCCAGCTCGATCGGGACGGGCAATCAGCCCCAGCATTTT
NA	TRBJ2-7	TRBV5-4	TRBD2	CASSLAGTYEQYF	TGTGCCAGCAGCCTAGCGGGAACCTACGAGCAGTACTTC
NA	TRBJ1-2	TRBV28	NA	CASSWDNGYTF	TGTGCCAGCAGTTGGGACAATGGCTACACCTTC
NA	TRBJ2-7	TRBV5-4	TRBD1	CASSAGDRGSYEQYF	TGTGCCAGCAGCGCCGGGGACAGGGGATCGTACGAGCAGTACTTC
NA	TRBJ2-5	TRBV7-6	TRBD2	CASSLGGGETQYF	TGTGCCAGCAGCTTGGGGGGGGGAGAGACCCAGTACTTC
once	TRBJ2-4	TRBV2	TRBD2	CASTPGGLAGAGAKNIQYF	TGTGCCAGCACACCCGGAGGGCTAGCGGGGGCGGGGGCCAAAAACATTCAGTACTTC
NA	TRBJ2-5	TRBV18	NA	CASSPDGGQETQYF	TGTGCCAGCTCACCCGACGGGGGTCAGGAGACCCAGTACTTC